A single sample is the source of the 28 T cell receptor beta chains below, sequenced in a study of blood T cell repertoires in COVID-19. The method was immunoSEQ multiplex PCR; TCRdb's version includes in-frame clones alone and lacks a portion of them. This repertoire shows some 120,000 clones, roughly four fifths found once; its top ten account for 4.5% to 6%. Sequencing used peripheral blood. The receptors shown here come from an elderly man with COVID-19, enrolled during active disease.

The chain recombines TRBV5-6 with TRBJ1-3, with D possibly being TRBD1 (5 bases). This CDR3 region has 16 residues. The V gene's germline CDR1 is SGHDT and CDR2 YYEEEE. V lost 4 bases, J lost 4 bases, and 18 bases lay in between. CDR3 coding DNA: TGTGCCAGCAGCGCCCGAAGGGACTTATACGGAAACACCATATATTTT. Its protein product is CASSARRDLYGNTIYF.

There are a few counts of this clone. J is TRBJ2-2 and V is TRBV5-5; perhaps TRBD2 as D (5 bases). CDR1 SGHKS and CDR2 YYEKEE come from the germline V gene (reference sequence). This CDR3 spans 15 amino acids. V was pared by 1 base and J by 6 bases, with 13 bases between. CDR3 sequence reads: CASSLKGAGAGELFF. The CDR3 DNA reads as TGTGCCAGCAGCTTGAAGGGAGCTGGAGCCGGGGAGCTGTTTTTT. Looking up the rest from reference TRBV5-5 and TRBJ2-2 gives the full variable domain: DAGVTQSPTHLIKTRGQQVTLRCSPISGHKSVSWYQQVLGQGPQFIFQYYEKEERGRGNFPDRFSARQFPNYSSELNVNALLLGDSALYLCASSLKGAGAGELFFGEGSRLTVL.

This clone was picked up a small number of times. V is TRBV6-5 and J is TRBJ2-7; 7 bases are shared with TRBD1. The CDR3 loop spans 14 amino acids. Per germline, CDR1 MNHEY and CDR2 SVGAGI. V shed 4 bases, J shed 3 bases, and the junction held 6 bases outside the gene matches. The CDR3 nucleotides read TGTGCCAGCAGTTTAGGGGGCCCCGGCTACGAGCAGTACTTC. It encodes CASSLGGPGYEQYF.

The chain joins TRBV6-5 to TRBJ2-2, with TRBD2 identical over 10 bases. This CDR3 has 16 residues. Germline CDR1 reads MNHEY; CDR2 reads SVGAGI. J gave up 10 bases and V 0 bases, and 8 bases lay outside the gene matches. CDR3 in DNA: TGTGCCAGCAGTTACTCTCCTAGCGGGAGCGGAGTGGAGCTGTTTTTT. This codes for CASSYSPSGSGVELFF.

V usage is TRBV5-1 and J usage is TRBJ1-3, with a tentative D call TRBD1 (6 bases). CDR1 and CDR2 from the germline V gene are SGHRS and YFSETQ. The V end lost 0 bases, the J end lost 6 bases, and 13 bases lay between the germline ends. The CDR3 sequence is 15 residues long. The CDR3 sequence: CASSLAGQRENTIYF. The DNA for the CDR3 is TGCGCCAGCAGCTTGGCCGGACAGAGAGAAAACACCATATATTTT.

J is TRBJ1-3 and V is TRBV4-3, with D possibly TRBD1 on 5 matching bases. V shed 0 bases and J shed 4 bases, with 10 bases lying between them. This CDR3 contains 15 residues. CDR1 LGHNA and CDR2 YSLEER come from the germline V gene. The CDR3 spells CASSQDGGDGNTIYF. The DNA of the CDR3 is TGCGCCAGCAGCCAAGACGGGGGGGACGGAAACACCATATATTTT.

V is TRBV5-5 and J is TRBJ1-3; the match to TRBD1 covers 9 bases. The trim removed 1 base at V and 4 bases at J, leaving 3 bases unmatched. The V gene's germline CDR1 is SGHKS and CDR2 YYEKEE (reference sequence). This CDR3 has 15 residues. The CDR3 DNA is TGTGCCAGCAGCTTGACAGGGGGCGCCGGAAACACCATATATTTT. It translates to CASSLTGGAGNTIYF.

This sequence joins TRBV2 and TRBJ1-4; 7 nucleotides align to TRBD1. CDR1 SNHLY and CDR2 FYNNEI come from the germline V gene. This CDR3 is built from 14 residues. V lost 6 bases, J lost 7 bases, and 8 bases stayed unmatched. This CDR3 reads CASRDRPGVEKLFF. The CDR3 coding sequence is TGTGCCAGCAGGGACAGGCCCGGGGTTGAAAAACTGTTTTTT.

The rearrangement uses TRBV27 and TRBJ2-3, with D possibly being TRBD2 (6 bases). The V gene lost 4 bases and the J gene lost 0 bases, with 11 bases spanning the gap. The CDR3 length is 15 residues. Germline CDR1 is MNHEY and CDR2 is SMNVEV (reference sequence). CDR3 loop: CASSWVSGSTDTQYF. CDR3 nucleotide sequence: TGTGCCAGCAGTTGGGTTAGCGGAAGCACAGATACGCAGTATTTT.

The chain joins TRBV7-2 to TRBJ2-3; a possible D gene is TRBD1 (5 bases). This CDR3 contains 14 residues. V was pared by 6 bases and J by 2 bases, with 12 bases between. Germline loops: CDR1 SGHTA, CDR2 FQGNSA. CDR3 protein: CASSYRILTDTQYF. CDR3 DNA: TGTGCCAGCAGTTACAGGATCCTCACAGATACGCAGTATTTT.

V is TRBV30 and J is TRBJ1-6, with a weak D call TRBD1 (6 bases). V was shortened by 6 bases and J by 0 bases, with 15 bases between the two germline ends. The germline gives CDR1 GTSNPN, CDR2 SVGIG (reference sequence). The CDR3 runs to 16 residues. CDR3 in amino acids: CACWDNEGSYNSPLHF. CDR3 nucleotide sequence: TGTGCCTGCTGGGACAATGAGGGCTCCTATAATTCACCCCTCCACTTT.

This sequence joins TRBV10-1 and TRBJ2-5; TRBD2 aligns across 9 bases. V lost 3 bases to trimming and J lost 4 bases; unmatched junction nucleotides: 6. CDR1 and CDR2 from the germline V gene are WNHNN and SYGVQD (reference sequence). The CDR3 is made up of 15 amino acids. CDR3 bases: TGCGCCAGCAGTGATATAGCGGGAGATGGAGAGACCCAGTACTTC. Protein sequence: CASSDIAGDGETQYF.

The gene calls are TRBV19 and TRBJ2-7, with 13 bases fitting TRBD2. V lost 2 bases to trimming and J lost 0 bases; unmatched junction nucleotides: 7. The CDR3 has 18 residues. Per the germline V gene, CDR1 is LNHDA and CDR2 is SQIVND (reference sequence). This chain's CDR3 is CASSINSGLAGSSYEQYF. CDR3 nucleotides: TGTGCCAGTAGTATAAATTCGGGACTAGCGGGAAGCTCCTACGAGCAGTACTTC.

This clone was observed a handful of times. V and J are TRBV7-2 and TRBJ1-2; D remains ambiguous. The CDR3 loop spans 13 amino acids. V gave up 6 bases and J gave up 5 bases, with 13 bases separating them. Germline V lookup: CDR1 SGHTA, CDR2 FQGNSA. Written as DNA, the CDR3 is TGTGCCAGCAGTGAGGAGTTTAGATATGGCTACACCTTC. It translates to CASSEEFRYGYTF.

This chain connects TRBV9 to TRBJ1-5; D gene uncertain. The CDR3 is made up of 12 amino acids. Germline-derived CDR1 and CDR2 are SGDLS and YYNGEE. The V end was cut by 7 bases, the J end by 2 bases, with 7 bases between. CDR3 sequence: CASGSGNQPQHF. The CDR3 region has the DNA TGTGCCAGCGGTAGTGGCAATCAGCCCCAGCATTTT.

This clone occurred many times. The chain is built from TRBV7-9 and TRBJ2-5, with D tentatively TRBD2 (5 bases). The CDR3 extends over 14 amino acids. V gave up 5 bases and J gave up 7 bases, with 17 bases separating them. Germline assignment: CDR1 SEHNR and CDR2 FQNEAQ (reference sequence). The CDR3 spells CASSLVAGTGTQYF. CDR3 nucleotide sequence: TGTGCCAGCAGCCTCGTGGCGGGCACGGGGACCCAGTACTTC.

The rearrangement links TRBV5-1 to TRBJ2-5, with D possibly matching TRBD2 (6 bases). This CDR3 has 13 residues. The germline CDR1 and CDR2 sequences are SGHRS and YFSETQ. The ends were cut back, 2 bases at V and 3 bases at J, with 8 bases in the middle. CDR3 amino acids: CASSFASEETQYF. CDR3 DNA: TGCGCCAGCAGCTTCGCTAGCGAAGAGACCCAGTACTTC.

In this sample, this clone turned up a few times. This chain links TRBV6-5 with TRBJ1-1, with 8 positions matching TRBD1. Germline CDR1 MNHEY, CDR2 SVGAGI. V lost 0 bases and J lost 8; bases outside the gene matches: 5. The CDR3 covers 14 residues. CDR3 coding DNA: TGTGCCAGCAGTTACTCTGATCAGGGGGCCGAAGCTTTCTTT. Translating gives CASSYSDQGAEAFF.

The chain uses TRBV9 and TRBJ2-1; 9 nucleotides match TRBD2. The junction had 6 bases not matched to a gene; V was cut back by 0 bases and J by 8 bases. The CDR3 contains 15 residues. Germline assignment: CDR1 SGDLS and CDR2 YYNGEE. The CDR3 region is CASSVADSGSYEQFF. The CDR3 region has the DNA TGTGCCAGCAGCGTAGCTGATAGCGGGAGCTATGAGCAGTTCTTC.

This clone was counted between two and nine times. This chain joins TRBV7-9 and TRBJ1-1; 9 nucleotides match TRBD1. Trimming took 5 bases from V and 4 from J; bases not matched to a gene: 8. The CDR3 extends over 15 amino acids. Germline V gene sequence: CDR1 SEHNR, CDR2 FQNEAQ (reference sequence). This CDR3 is CASSHGDREGTEAFF. CDR3 nucleotides: TGTGCCAGCAGCCATGGGGACAGGGAGGGCACTGAAGCTTTCTTT. The full variable domain, in which reference TRBV7-9 and TRBJ1-1 provide the parts outside the CDR3, is DTGVSQNPRHKITKRGQNVTFRCDPISEHNRLYWYRQTLGQGPEFLTYFQNEAQLEKSRLLSDRFSAERPKGSFSTLEIQRTEQGDSAMYLCASSHGDREGTEAFFGQGTRLTVV.

The chain joins TRBV5-1 to TRBJ1-1; possible D gene TRBD1, 6 bases. From germline, CDR1 is SGHRS and CDR2 YFSETQ. This CDR3 is built from 12 residues. V lost 2 bases, J lost 11 bases, and 13 bases lay in between. The CDR3: CASSFSQGMAFF. Here the CDR3 DNA reads TGCGCCAGCAGCTTTTCGCAGGGGATGGCTTTCTTT.

The genes are TRBV27 and TRBJ2-3; D is uncertain. CDR1 and CDR2 from the germline V gene are MNHEY and SMNVEV (reference sequence). V was pared by 6 bases and J by 0 bases, with 10 bases between. This CDR3 region has 14 residues. CDR3: CASRTSFSTDTQYF. CDR3 nucleotide sequence: TGTGCCAGCAGAACGAGTTTTAGCACAGATACGCAGTATTTT.

This chain joins TRBV28 and TRBJ1-6, with D unresolved. Trimming took 5 bases from V and 9 from J, leaving 5 bases between them. The CDR3 contains 11 residues. Germline-derived CDR1 and CDR2 are MDHEN and SYDVKM. CDR3: CASSNISPLHF. CDR3 coding DNA: TGTGCCAGCAGTAATATTTCACCCCTCCACTTT.

The chain has TRBV7-9 and TRBJ2-1; the match to TRBD2 covers 13 bases. The V segment lost 4 bases and the J segment 8 bases; nucleotides outside the gene matches: 5. Germline V CDR1 and CDR2: SEHNR, FQNEAQ (reference sequence). The CDR3 runs 15 residues. As DNA, the CDR3 is TGTGCCAGCAGCTCTCCGGGACTAGCGGGATATGAGCAGTTCTTC. Amino acid sequence: CASSSPGLAGYEQFF. Filled out from reference TRBV7-9 and TRBJ2-1, the complete variable domain reads DTGVSQNPRHKITKRGQNVTFRCDPISEHNRLYWYRQTLGQGPEFLTYFQNEAQLEKSRLLSDRFSAERPKGSFSTLEIQRTEQGDSAMYLCASSSPGLAGYEQFFGPGTRLTVL.

The chain recombines TRBV3-1 (or the pseudogene TRBV3-2) with TRBJ2-7, with 10 bases identical to TRBD1. V lost 0 bases, J lost 4 bases, and 9 bases stayed unmatched. Looked up from germline, CDR1 is LGHDT and CDR2 is YNNKEL (reference sequence). The CDR3 loop spans 17 amino acids. CDR3 coding DNA: TGTGCCAGCAGCCAAGAGGACCCGGGACAGGGGAAGTACGAGCAGTACTTC. Protein sequence: CASSQEDPGQGKYEQYF.

J is TRBJ2-7 and V is TRBV4-3, with 13 bases identical to TRBD2. With V trimmed by 4 bases and J by 2 bases, 8 bases remained unmatched. This CDR3 comprises 17 residues. Germline assignment: CDR1 LGHNA and CDR2 YSLEER. CDR3 sequence: CASSRSGTSGDPYEQYF. In DNA, the CDR3 is TGCGCCAGCAGCCGCTCCGGGACTAGCGGGGATCCCTACGAGCAGTACTTC.

This chain uses TRBV9 with TRBJ2-3; D is possibly TRBD2 (5 bases). This CDR3 region has 13 residues. The V end lost 0 bases, the J end lost 6 bases, and 8 bases lay between the germline ends. Per the germline V gene, CDR1 is SGDLS and CDR2 is YYNGEE. The chain's CDR3 is CASSVADSDTQYF. CDR3 sequence (DNA): TGTGCCAGCAGCGTAGCGGACTCGGATACGCAGTATTTT.

The V call is TRBV19, the J call TRBJ1-4, with TRBD1 matching 12 bases. The germline V gene encodes CDR1 LNHDA and CDR2 SQIVND (reference sequence). The J segment lost 2 bases and the V segment lost 8 bases, leaving 6 bases of the junction unmatched. CDR3 length: 16 residues. The CDR3 loop reads CASGTGGKLTNEKLFF. CDR3 coding DNA: TGTGCCAGTGGGACAGGGGGCAAGTTGACTAATGAAAAACTGTTTTTT.